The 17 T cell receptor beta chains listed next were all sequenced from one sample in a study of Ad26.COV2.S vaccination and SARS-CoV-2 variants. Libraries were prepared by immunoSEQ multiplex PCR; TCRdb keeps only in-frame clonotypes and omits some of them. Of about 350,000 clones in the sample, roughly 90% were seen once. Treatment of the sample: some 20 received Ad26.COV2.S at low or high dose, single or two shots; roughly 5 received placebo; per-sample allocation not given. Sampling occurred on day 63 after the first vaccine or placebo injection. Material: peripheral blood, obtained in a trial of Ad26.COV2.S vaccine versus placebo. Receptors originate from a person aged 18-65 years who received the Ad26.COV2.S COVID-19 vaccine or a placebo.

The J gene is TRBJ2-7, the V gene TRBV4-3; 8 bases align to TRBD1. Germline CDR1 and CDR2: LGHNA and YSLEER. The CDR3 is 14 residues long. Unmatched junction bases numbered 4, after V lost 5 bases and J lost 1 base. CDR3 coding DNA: TGCGCCAGCAGCGCAGACAGGGGATCCTACGAGCAGTACTTC. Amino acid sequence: CASSADRGSYEQYF.

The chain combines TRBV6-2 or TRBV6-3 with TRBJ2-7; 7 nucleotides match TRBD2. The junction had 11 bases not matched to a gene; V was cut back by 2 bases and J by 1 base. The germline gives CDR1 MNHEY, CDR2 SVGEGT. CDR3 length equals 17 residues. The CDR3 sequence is CASSYASRGSNSYEQYF. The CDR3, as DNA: TGTGCCAGCAGTTACGCATCCCGCGGGAGTAATTCCTACGAGCAGTACTTC.

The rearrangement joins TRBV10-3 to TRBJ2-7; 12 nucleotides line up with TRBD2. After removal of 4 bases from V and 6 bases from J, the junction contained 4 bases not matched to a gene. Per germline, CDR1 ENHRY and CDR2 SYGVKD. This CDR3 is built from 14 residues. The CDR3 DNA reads TGTGCCATCAGTGGGACTAGCGGGAACTTCGAGCAGTACTTC. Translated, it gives CAISGTSGNFEQYF.

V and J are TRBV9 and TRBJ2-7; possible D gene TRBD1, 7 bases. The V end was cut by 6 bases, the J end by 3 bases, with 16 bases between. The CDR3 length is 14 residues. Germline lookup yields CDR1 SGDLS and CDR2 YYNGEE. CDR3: CASTSQGGGYEQYF. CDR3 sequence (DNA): TGTGCCAGCACCTCTCAGGGGGGAGGCTACGAGCAGTACTTC.

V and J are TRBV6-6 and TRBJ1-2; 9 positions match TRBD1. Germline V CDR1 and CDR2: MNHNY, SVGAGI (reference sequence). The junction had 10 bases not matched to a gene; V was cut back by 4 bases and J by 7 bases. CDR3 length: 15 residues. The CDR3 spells CASSSTGGNLGGYTF. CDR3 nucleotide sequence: TGTGCCAGCAGTTCAACAGGGGGCAATCTTGGTGGCTACACCTTC.

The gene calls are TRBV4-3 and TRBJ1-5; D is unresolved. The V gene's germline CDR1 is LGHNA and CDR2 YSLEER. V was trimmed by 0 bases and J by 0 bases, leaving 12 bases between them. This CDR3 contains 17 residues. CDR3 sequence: CASSQEVTDYSNQPQHF. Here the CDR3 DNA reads TGCGCCAGCAGCCAAGAGGTCACAGACTATAGCAATCAGCCCCAGCATTTT.

The CDR3: CASSPQGGYGYTF. The CDR3 nucleotides are TGCGCCAGCAGCCCCCAGGGGGGCTATGGCTACACCTTC. This chain links TRBV4-3 with TRBJ1-2; TRBD1 aligns across 7 bases. The germline V gene encodes CDR1 LGHNA and CDR2 YSLEER. The CDR3 spans 13 residues. V shed 4 bases, J shed 4 bases, and the junction held 3 bases outside the gene matches.

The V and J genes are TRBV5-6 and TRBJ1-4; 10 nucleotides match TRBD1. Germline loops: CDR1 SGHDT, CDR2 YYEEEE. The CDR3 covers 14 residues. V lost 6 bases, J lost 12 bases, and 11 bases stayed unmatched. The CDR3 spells CASTAAGQGIELFF. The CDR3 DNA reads TGTGCCAGCACGGCGGCGGGACAGGGGATAGAACTGTTTTTT. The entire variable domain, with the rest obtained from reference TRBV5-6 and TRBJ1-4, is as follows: DAGVTQSPTHLIKTRGQQVTLRCSPKSGHDTVSWYQQALGQGPQFIFQYYEEEERQRGNFPDRFSGHQFPNYSSELNVNALLLGDSALYLCASTAAGQGIELFFGSGTQLSVL.

CDR3 region: CASSQSRDSLVDTEAFF. The CDR3 DNA reads TGCGCCAGCAGCCAGTCCCGGGACAGCCTTGTGGACACTGAAGCTTTCTTT. The chain employs TRBV4-3 and TRBJ1-1; the match to TRBD1 covers 7 bases. V was pared by 3 bases and J by 3 bases, with 13 bases of the junction left unmatched. Germline V gene data show CDR1 as LGHNA and CDR2 as YSLEER. This CDR3 spans 17 amino acids.

CDR3 coding DNA: TGTGCCAGCAGCTTAGAGGGGGCAATCACCTACGAGCAGTACTTC. Translated, it gives CASSLEGAITYEQYF. The rearrangement links TRBV11-2 to TRBJ2-7; a weak D match, TRBD1 (6 bases). CDR3 length: 15 residues. V gave up 0 bases and J gave up 2 bases, with 11 bases separating them. Germline CDR1 SGHAT, CDR2 FQNNGV.

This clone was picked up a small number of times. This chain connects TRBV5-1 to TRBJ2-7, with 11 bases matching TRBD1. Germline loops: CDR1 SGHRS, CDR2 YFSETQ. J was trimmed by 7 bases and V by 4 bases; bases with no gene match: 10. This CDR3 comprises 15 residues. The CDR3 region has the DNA TGCGCCAGCAGCCCCCCGGGACAGGGGGAGAGGGAGCAGTACTTC. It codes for CASSPPGQGEREQYF.

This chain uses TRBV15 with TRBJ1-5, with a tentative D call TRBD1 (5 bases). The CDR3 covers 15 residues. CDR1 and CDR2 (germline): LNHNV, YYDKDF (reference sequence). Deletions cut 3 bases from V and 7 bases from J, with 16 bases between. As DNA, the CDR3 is TGTGCCACCAGCAGGGGTCCGAGGGGAAGCCAGCCCCAGCATTTT. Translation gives CATSRGPRGSQPQHF.

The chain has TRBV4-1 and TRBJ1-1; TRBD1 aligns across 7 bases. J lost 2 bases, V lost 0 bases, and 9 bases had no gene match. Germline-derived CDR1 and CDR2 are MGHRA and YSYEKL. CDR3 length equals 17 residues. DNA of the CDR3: TGCGCCAGCAGCCAAGATGAGGGGAGGGGGCTAAACACTGAAGCTTTCTTT. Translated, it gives CASSQDEGRGLNTEAFF.

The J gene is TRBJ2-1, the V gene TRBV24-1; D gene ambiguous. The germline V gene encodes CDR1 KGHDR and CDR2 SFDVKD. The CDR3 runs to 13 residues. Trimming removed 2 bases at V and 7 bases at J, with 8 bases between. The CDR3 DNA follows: TGTGCCACCAGTGATTCCTCGACGAATGAGCAGTTCTTC. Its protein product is CATSDSSTNEQFF.

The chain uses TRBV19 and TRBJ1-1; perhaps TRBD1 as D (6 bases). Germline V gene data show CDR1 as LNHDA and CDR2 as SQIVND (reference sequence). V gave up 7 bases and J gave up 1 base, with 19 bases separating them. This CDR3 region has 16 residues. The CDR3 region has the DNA TGTGCCAGTAAGATCCGATGGGGAGGGGGGAACACTGAAGCTTTCTTT. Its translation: CASKIRWGGGNTEAFF.

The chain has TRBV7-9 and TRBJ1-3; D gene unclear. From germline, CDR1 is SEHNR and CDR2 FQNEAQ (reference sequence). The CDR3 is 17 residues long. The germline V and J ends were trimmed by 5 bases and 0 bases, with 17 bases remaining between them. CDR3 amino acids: CASSARFIGPSGNTIYF. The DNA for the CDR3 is TGTGCCAGCAGCGCCCGATTTATCGGGCCCTCTGGAAACACCATATATTTT.

Written as DNA, the CDR3 is TGTGCCAGCTGGGACAGGGGGCTGACCTACGAGCAGTACTTC. Translation gives CASWDRGLTYEQYF. The chain has TRBV6-5 and TRBJ2-7; TRBD1 aligns across 12 bases. Germline CDR1 and CDR2: MNHEY and SVGAGI. CDR3 size: 14 residues. V dropped 8 bases and J dropped 2; count of bases not matched to a gene: 4.